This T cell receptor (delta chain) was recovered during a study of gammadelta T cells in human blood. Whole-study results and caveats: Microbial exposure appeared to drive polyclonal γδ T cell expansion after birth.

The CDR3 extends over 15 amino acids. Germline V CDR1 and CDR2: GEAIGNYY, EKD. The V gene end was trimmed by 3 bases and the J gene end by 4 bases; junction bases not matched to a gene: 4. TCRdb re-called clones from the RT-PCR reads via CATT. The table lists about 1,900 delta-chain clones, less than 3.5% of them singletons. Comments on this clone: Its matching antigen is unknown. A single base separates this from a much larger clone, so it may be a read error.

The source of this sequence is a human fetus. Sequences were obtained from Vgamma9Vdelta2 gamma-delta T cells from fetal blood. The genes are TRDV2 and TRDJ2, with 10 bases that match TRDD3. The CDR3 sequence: CACDVLGDSTAQLFF. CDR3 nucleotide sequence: TGTGCCTGTGACGTACTGGGGGATTCGACAGCACAACTCTTCTTT.